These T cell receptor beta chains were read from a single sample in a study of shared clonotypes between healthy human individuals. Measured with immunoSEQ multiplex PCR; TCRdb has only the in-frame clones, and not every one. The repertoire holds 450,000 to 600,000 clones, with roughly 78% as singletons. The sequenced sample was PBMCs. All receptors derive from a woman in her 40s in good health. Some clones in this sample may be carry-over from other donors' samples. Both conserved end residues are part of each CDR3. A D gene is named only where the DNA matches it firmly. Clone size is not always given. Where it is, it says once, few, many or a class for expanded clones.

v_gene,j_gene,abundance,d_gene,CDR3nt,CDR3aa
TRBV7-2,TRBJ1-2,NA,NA,TGTGCCAGCAGCTTAGAAGCGGGGGGCGCCCATATTTATGGCTACACCTTC,CASSLEAGGAHIYGYTF
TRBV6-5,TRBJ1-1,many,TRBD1,TGTGCCAGCGGATTGACAGGGACCACTGAAGCTTTCTTT,CASGLTGTTEAFF
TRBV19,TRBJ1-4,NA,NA,TGTGCCTCGGGAGCAACTAATGAAAAACTGTTTTTT,CASGATNEKLFF
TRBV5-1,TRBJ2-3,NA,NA,TGCGCCAGCAGCTTGGCCGGGACCGGTACGCAGTATTTT,CASSLAGTGTQYF
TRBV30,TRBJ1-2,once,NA,TGTGCCTGGAGTGTTAGGCTGGGCTATGGCTACACCTTC,CAWSVRLGYGYTF
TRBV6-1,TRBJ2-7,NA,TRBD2,TGTGCCAGCAAGCGGACTAGCGGGAGGCCCCACGAGCAGTACTTC,CASKRTSGRPHEQYF
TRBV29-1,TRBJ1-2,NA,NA,TGCAGCGTCTGGGATCGTAGAGGCTACACCTTC,CSVWDRRGYTF
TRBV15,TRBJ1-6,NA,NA,TGTGCCACCAGCCGCCTTTGGGCCGGGACTTCTGATTCACCCCTCCACTTT,CATSRLWAGTSDSPLHF
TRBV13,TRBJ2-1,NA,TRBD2,TGTGCCAGCAGCTTAAGGACTAGCGGATACAATGAGCAGTTCTTC,CASSLRTSGYNEQFF
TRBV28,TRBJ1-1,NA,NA,TGTGCCAGCAGGCCCCAGTTCAGAGGTTGGGACACTGAAGCTTTCTTT,CASRPQFRGWDTEAFF
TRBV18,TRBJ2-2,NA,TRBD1,TGTGCCAGCACACGACAGGGACGGACCGGGGAGCTGTTTTTT,CASTRQGRTGELFF
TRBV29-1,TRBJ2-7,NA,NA,TGCAGCGTTGAAGACAGCTACGAGCAGTACTTC,CSVEDSYEQYF
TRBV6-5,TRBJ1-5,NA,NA,TGTGCCAGCAGTTTACGGATGAACTATCAGCCCCAGCATTTT,CASSLRMNYQPQHF
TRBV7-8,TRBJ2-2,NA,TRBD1,TGTGCCAGCAGCTTACGAAACGACAGGGTGAGCACCGGGGAGCTGTTTTTT,CASSLRNDRVSTGELFF
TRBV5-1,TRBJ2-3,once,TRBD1,TGCGCCAGCAGCTTCGGACAGGGGGTAAGAACAGATACGCAGTATTTT,CASSFGQGVRTDTQYF
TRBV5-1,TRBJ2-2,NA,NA,TGCGCCAGCAGCTTGGACCCCCTTAGCCGGGGCACCGGGGAGCTGTTTTTT,CASSLDPLSRGTGELFF
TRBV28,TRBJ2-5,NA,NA,TGTGCCAGCAGTTTCCGGGGACAAGGCCCTCGGACCCAGTACTTC,CASSFRGQGPRTQYF
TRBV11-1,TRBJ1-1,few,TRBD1,TGTGCCAGCAGCCCGGACAGGGGCACTGAAGCTTTCTTT,CASSPDRGTEAFF
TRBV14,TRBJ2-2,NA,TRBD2,TGTGCCAGCAGCCCTAGACTAGCTGTCCTCGGGGAGCTGTTTTTT,CASSPRLAVLGELFF
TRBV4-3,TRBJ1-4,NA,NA,TGCGCCAGCAGAATAAGACAGCAGGGTCATGAAAAACTGTTTTTT,CASRIRQQGHEKLFF
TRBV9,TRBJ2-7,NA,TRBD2,TGTGCCAGCAGCCCCGGACAAGCCGGGACTAGCATTTTCTACGAGCAGTACTTC,CASSPGQAGTSIFYEQYF
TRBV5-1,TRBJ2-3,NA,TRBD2,TGCGCCAGCAGCTTGCTAGCGGGAGCAACAGATACGCAGTATTTT,CASSLLAGATDTQYF
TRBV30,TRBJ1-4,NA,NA,TGTGCCTGGAGTGGGGGTCTCGGTGAAAAACTGTTTTTT,CAWSGGLGEKLFF
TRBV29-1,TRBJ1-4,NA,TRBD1,TGCAGCGTTGAAGTGGGGCAGGGGGCAAAAGAAAAACTGTTTTTT,CSVEVGQGAKEKLFF
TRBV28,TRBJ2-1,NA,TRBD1,TGTGCCAGCAGTGGGACAGGGTCAAATGAGCAGTTCTTC,CASSGTGSNEQFF
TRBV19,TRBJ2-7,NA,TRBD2,TGTGCCAGTAGTCTATTCGGGACTAGCGGTTACGAGCAGTACTTC,CASSLFGTSGYEQYF
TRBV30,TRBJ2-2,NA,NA,TGTGCCTGGAGGTCGCCCAGGGGCGACACCGGGGAGCTGTTTTTT,CAWRSPRGDTGELFF
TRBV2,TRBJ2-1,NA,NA,TGTGCCAGCAGGGTTAAAGAGCAGTTCTTC,CASRVKEQFF
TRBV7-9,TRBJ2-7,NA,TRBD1,TGTGCCAGCAGCTTGACAGGGGTCGAGCAGTACTTC,CASSLTGVEQYF
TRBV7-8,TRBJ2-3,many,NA,TGTGCCAGCAGCTTAGCTCAGAAAACGGGAGATACGCAGTATTTT,CASSLAQKTGDTQYF
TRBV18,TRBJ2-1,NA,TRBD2,TGTGCCAGCTCACCACTAGCGGGACCTTACAATGAGCAGTTCTTC,CASSPLAGPYNEQFF
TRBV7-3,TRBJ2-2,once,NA,TGTGCCAGCAGCTTGGGAGTGAACACCGGGGAGCTGTTTTTT,CASSLGVNTGELFF
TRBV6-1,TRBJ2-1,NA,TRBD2,TGTGCCAGCATCACTAGCGTGATTCCGGGTGAGCAGTTCTTC,CASITSVIPGEQFF
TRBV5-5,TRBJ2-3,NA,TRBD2,TGTGCCAGCAGCGTTGGGGGACTAGGGTTAACAGATACGCAGTATTTT,CASSVGGLGLTDTQYF
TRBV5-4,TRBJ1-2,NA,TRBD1,TGTGCCAGCAGTCCCGACAGGGTCTATGGCTACACCTTC,CASSPDRVYGYTF
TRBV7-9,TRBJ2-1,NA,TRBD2,TGTGCCAGCAGCCCAACTAGCGGGGCCTACAATGAGCAGTTCTTC,CASSPTSGAYNEQFF
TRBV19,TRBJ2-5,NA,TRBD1,TGTGCCAGTAGTAAGGGACAGCAAGAGACCCAGTACTTC,CASSKGQQETQYF
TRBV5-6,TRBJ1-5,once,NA,TGTGCCAGCAGCTTCGGCGGGGGGCGGTTCGTTCAGCCCCAGCATTTT,CASSFGGGRFVQPQHF
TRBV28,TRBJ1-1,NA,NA,TGTGCCAGCACCCTGGGGGGGCCTGAAGCTTTCTTT,CASTLGGPEAFF
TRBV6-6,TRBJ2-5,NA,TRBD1,TGTGCCAGCAGTTTTTCCGGGACAGGGCAAGAGACCCAGTACTTC,CASSFSGTGQETQYF